Sequencing of this T cell receptor (beta chain) was carried out in a study of OX40 agonist ivuxolimab in advanced cancers. Describing the broader study: Ivuxolimab was an agonistic, fully human IgG2 monoclonal antibody directed against OX40 (CD134), a costimulatory receptor. Intravenous ivuxolimab was administered to patients every 2 weeks at six dose levels: 0.01, 0.1, 0.3, 1.5, 3 and 10 mg/kg. Of the approximately 53 patients in dose escalation, 19 had hepatocellular carcinoma, approximately 15 had melanoma, 9 had renal cell carcinoma and 9 had head and neck cancer. The dose-escalation cohort was about 83% male with a mean age of roughly 62 years, ranging from roughly 23 to 90. Patients were allowed to have had prior anti-PD-1, anti-PD-L1 or anti-CTLA-4 therapy, and around 40% of the dose-escalation patients had previously received checkpoint inhibitors. Three dose-escalation patients achieved partial responses, one with hepatocellular carcinoma and two with cutaneous melanoma. Peripheral TCRbeta sequencing aimed to test whether ivuxolimab altered TCR sequence diversity and caused clonal T-cell expansion. The paper describes the monotherapy dose-escalation part (N of about 50 patients) of the phase I trial of ivuxolimab. What the work shows at the level of the full study, not this receptor alone: After ivuxolimab, CD8+ T cells had more expanded clones than CD4+ T cells on average. Clonal expansion of both CD4+ and CD8+ blood T cells was observed from baseline to week 6 at doses 0.1 to 3.0 mg/kg. Low levels of normalized T-cell clonal expansion were also seen in some patients who did not respond. Which antigens the clonally expanded peripheral T cells were specific for was not determined. In the 0.1-3.0 mg/kg groups, partial responders had among the lowest normalized peripheral clonal expansion, particularly in CD8+ T cells.

The junction shows trimming of 3 bases on V and 0 bases on J, plus 10 bases between the germline ends. From the germline V gene (reference sequence), CDR1 is MNHEY and CDR2 is SMNVEV. From the cysteine up to the phenylalanine, the CDR3 has a length of 15 residues. Only CDR3 DNA is held: 45 bases, read in frame from base 1. Genomic DNA was isolated from the sorted cells so that the TCRbeta CDR3 region could be sequenced. The immunoSEQ Assay was used for sequencing of TCRbeta CDR3 regions. The immuneACCESS repertoire file appears here via TCRdb, limited to in-frame rearrangements. These files lack a portion of the clones; in checked studies, under half of the deficit traces to unresolved V genes, and the cause of the others is not known. Present in this sample are more than 80,000 clones, about 90% of which were seen just once. Clones ranked in the top ten supply 1.5% to 2% of the sample. The trial excluded patients who had a history of autoimmune disease or were on systemic immunosuppression. Peripheral blood for TCR sequencing was collected from all dose cohorts at baseline, on cycle 4 day 1, and on cycle 7 day 1. Samples came from an open-label, multicenter, first-in-human phase I dose-escalation trial of ivuxolimab. Adults with locally advanced or metastatic melanoma, renal cell carcinoma, hepatocellular carcinoma or head and neck squamous cell carcinoma were enrolled in the trial. CD4+ and CD8+ T cells were sorted separately from peripheral blood before TCR sequencing.

On this clone: The clone's antigen remains unknown. The record has no base qualities; no much larger clone is one base away.

The source material was CD4+ or CD8+ T cells sorted from blood, sampled in a trial of the OX40 agonist ivuxolimab. The rearrangement combines TRBV27 with TRBJ2-3, with TRBD2 as a weak D call on 5 bases. This clonotype was obtained from an adult with an advanced solid tumor such as melanoma, head and neck, liver or kidney cancer. The DNA sequence is TGTGCCAGCAGTTTCAGAGGGCTCAGCACAGATACGCAGTATTTT. This is translated as CASSFRGLSTDTQYF.